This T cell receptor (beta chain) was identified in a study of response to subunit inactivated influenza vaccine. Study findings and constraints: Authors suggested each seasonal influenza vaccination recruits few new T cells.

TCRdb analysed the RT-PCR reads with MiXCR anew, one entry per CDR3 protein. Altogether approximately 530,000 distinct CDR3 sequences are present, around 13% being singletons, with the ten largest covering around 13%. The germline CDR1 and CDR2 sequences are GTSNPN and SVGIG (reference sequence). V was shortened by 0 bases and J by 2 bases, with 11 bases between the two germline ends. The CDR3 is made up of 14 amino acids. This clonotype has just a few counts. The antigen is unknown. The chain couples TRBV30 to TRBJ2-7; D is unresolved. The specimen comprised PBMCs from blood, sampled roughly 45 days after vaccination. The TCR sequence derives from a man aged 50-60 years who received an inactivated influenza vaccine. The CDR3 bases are TGTGCCTGGAGTGTTGGGTTAACCCCCTACGAGCAGTACTTC. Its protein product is CAWSVGLTPYEQYF.